This T cell receptor (beta chain) derives from a study of CD8+ T cells in alopecia areata. As concerns this clone: Its antigen is not identified.

In each case, RNA was isolated and then reverse transcribed into cDNA as the sequencing template. The data were produced by immunoSEQ multiplex PCR, yet TCRdb's version contains in-frame clones alone and is incomplete. The sample has 150,000 or so clones, 40% to 50% seen once; the top ten hold 6.5% to 7.5%. Study-level results: Compared with mice, patients displayed less clear TCR sharing, possibly for HLA-related reasons.

The sequenced material came from CD4+ T cells sorted from blood. This clonotype was sampled from a human donor with alopecia areata.

The CDR3 region has the DNA TGTGCCAGCAGTGAAAACAGGGCCAATGAGCAGTTCTTC. Translating it yields CASSENRANEQFF. This sequence joins TRBV2 and TRBJ2-1; possibly TRBD1 for D (6 bases). Per germline, CDR1 SNHLY and CDR2 FYNNEI. CDR3 length: 13 residues. Trimming took 2 bases from V and 6 from J, leaving 8 bases between them.